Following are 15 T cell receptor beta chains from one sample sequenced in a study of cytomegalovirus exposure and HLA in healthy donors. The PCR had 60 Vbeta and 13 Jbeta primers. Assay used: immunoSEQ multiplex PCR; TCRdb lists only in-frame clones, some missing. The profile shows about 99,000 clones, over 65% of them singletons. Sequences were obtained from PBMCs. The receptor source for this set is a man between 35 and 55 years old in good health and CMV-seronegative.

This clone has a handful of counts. In nucleotides, the CDR3 is TGTGCCAGCAGCCCCAGGGACAGTCAGAATCAGCCCCAGCATTTT. This sequence encodes CASSPRDSQNQPQHF. The V call is TRBV5-5, the J call TRBJ1-5; 7 bases agree with TRBD1. The J segment lost 4 bases and the V segment lost 4 bases, leaving 8 bases of the junction unmatched. CDR1 and CDR2 from the germline V gene are SGHKS and YYEKEE (reference sequence). This CDR3 is 15 amino acids long. Full variable domain (rest looked up from reference TRBV5-5 and TRBJ1-5): DAGVTQSPTHLIKTRGQQVTLRCSPISGHKSVSWYQQVLGQGPQFIFQYYEKEERGRGNFPDRFSARQFPNYSSELNVNALLLGDSALYLCASSPRDSQNQPQHFGDGTRLSIL.

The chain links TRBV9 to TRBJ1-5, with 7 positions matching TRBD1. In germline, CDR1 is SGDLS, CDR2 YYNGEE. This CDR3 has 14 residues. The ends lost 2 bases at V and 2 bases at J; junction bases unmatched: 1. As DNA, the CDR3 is TGTGCCAGCAGCGTCCAGGGGGGCAATCAGCCCCAGCATTTT. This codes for CASSVQGGNQPQHF.

CDR3 protein: CASSQTGTRYYGYTF. CDR3 DNA sequence: TGTGCCAGCAGCCAGACAGGGACGCGCTACTATGGCTACACCTTC. This chain uses TRBV28 with TRBJ1-2, with TRBD1 matching over 7 bases. V gave up 6 bases and J gave up 3 bases; unmatched junction bases: 10. The germline V gene encodes CDR1 MDHEN and CDR2 SYDVKM. The CDR3 totals 15 residues.

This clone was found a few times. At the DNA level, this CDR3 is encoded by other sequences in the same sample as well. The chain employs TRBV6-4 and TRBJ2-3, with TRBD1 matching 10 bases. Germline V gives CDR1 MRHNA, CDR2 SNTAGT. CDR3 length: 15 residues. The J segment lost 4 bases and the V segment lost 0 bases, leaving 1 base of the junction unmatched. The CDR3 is CASSDSGTGADTQYF. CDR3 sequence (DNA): TGTGCCAGCAGTGACTCGGGGACAGGGGCAGATACGCAGTATTTT.

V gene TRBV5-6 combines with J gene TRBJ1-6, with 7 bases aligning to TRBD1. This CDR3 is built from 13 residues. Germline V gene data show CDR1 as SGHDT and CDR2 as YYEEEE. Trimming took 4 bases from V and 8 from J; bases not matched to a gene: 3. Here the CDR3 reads CASSADRDSPLHF. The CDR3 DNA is TGTGCCAGCAGCGCCGACAGGGATTCACCCCTCCACTTT.

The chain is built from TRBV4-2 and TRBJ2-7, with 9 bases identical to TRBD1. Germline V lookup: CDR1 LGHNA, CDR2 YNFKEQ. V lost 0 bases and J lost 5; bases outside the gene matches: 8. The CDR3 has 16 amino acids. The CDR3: CASSQDRGQGTDEQYF. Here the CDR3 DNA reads TGTGCCAGCAGCCAAGATCGAGGACAGGGGACAGACGAGCAGTACTTC.

CDR3: CASSLFSGNQPQHF. The CDR3 DNA follows: TGTGCCAGCAGTTTATTCTCGGGGAATCAGCCCCAGCATTTT. This chain uses TRBV27 with TRBJ1-5; D is ambiguous. Per the germline V gene, CDR1 is MNHEY and CDR2 is SMNVEV (reference sequence). The CDR3 is 14 residues long. The V end lost 1 base, the J end lost 4 bases, and 8 bases lay between the germline ends.

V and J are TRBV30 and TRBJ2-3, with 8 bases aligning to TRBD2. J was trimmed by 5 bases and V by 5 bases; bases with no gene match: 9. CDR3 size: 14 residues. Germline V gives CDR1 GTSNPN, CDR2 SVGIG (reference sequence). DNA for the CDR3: TGTGCCTGGCATCGGCGGGAGGCCCGAGATACGCAGTATTTT. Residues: CAWHRREARDTQYF.

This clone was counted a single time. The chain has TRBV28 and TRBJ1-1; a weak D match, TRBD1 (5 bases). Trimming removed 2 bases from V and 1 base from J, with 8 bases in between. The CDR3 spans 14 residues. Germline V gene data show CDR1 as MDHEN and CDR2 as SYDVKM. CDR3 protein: CASSLAGQNTEAFF. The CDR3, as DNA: TGTGCCAGCAGTTTAGCGGGGCAGAACACTGAAGCTTTCTTT.

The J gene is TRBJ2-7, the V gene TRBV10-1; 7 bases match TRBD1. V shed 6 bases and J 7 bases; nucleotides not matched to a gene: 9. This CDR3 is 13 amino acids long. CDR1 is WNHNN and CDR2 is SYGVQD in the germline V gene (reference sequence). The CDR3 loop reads CASSRDSLREQYF. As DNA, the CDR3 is TGCGCCAGCAGCCGGGACAGTTTACGGGAGCAGTACTTC.

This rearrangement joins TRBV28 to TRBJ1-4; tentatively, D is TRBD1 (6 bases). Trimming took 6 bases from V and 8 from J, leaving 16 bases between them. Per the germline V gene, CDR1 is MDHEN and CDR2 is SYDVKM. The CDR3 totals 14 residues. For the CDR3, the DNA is TGTGCCAGCAGGGCGACGGGGGGCGGAGAAAAACTGTTTTTT. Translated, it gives CASRATGGGEKLFF.

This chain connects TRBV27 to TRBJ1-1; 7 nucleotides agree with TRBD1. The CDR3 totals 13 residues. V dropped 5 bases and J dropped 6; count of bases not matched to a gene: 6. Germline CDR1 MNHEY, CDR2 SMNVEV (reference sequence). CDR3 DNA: TGTGCCAGCAGTCCCCACAGGGGCGCTGAAGCTTTCTTT. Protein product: CASSPHRGAEAFF.

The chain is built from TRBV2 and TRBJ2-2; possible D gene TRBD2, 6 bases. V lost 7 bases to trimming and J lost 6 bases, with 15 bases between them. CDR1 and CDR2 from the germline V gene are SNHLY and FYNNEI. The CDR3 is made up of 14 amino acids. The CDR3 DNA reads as TGTGCCAGCAAAGTAGCGGCCAATGCCGGGGAGCTGTTTTTT. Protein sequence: CASKVAANAGELFF.

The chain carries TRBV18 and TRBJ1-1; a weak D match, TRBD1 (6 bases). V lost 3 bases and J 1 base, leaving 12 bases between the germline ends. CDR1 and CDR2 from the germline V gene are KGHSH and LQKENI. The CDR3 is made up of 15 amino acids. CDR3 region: CASSPGGAGNTEAFF. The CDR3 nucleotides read TGTGCCAGCTCACCCGGGGGGGCGGGGAACACTGAAGCTTTCTTT.

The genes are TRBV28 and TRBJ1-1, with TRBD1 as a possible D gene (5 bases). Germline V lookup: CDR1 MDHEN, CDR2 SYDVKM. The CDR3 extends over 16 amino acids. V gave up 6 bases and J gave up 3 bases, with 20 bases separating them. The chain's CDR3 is CASSSSGLGMYTEAFF. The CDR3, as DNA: TGTGCCAGCAGCTCATCAGGGTTGGGGATGTACACTGAAGCTTTCTTT.